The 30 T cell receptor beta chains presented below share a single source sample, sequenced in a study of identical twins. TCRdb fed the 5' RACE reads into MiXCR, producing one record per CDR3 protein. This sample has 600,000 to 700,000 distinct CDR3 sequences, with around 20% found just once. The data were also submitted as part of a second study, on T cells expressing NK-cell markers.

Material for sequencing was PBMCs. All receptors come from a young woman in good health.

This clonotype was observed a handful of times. CDR3 region: CASSRGTTNTGELFF. The CDR3 DNA reads TGTGCCAGCAGCCGGGGGACGACAAACACCGGGGAGCTGTTTTTT. J is TRBJ2-2 and V is TRBV6-1; D may be TRBD2 (6 bases). In germline, CDR1 is MNHNS, CDR2 SASEGT. CDR3 length: 15 residues. V gave up 6 bases and J gave up 2 bases, with 13 bases separating them.

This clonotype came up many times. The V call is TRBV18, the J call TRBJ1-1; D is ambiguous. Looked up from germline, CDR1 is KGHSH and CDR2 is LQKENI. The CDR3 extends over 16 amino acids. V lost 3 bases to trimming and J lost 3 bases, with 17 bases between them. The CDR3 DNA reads TGTGCCAGCTCACCTTATCAGGCCAGAGACTACACTGAAGCTTTCTTT. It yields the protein CASSPYQARDYTEAFF.

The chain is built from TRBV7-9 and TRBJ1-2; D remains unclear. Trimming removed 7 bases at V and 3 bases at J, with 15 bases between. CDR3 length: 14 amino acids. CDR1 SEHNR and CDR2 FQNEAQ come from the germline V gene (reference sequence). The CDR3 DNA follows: TGTGCCAGCAACCCGTGGGGTGGAGACTATGGCTACACCTTC. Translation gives CASNPWGGDYGYTF.

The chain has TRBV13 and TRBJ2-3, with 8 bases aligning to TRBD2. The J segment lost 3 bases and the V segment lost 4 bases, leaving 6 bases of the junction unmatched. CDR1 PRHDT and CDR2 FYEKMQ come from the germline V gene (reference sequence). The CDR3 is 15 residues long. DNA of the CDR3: TGTGCCAGCAGCTCACGGACTAGCAGTACAGATACGCAGTATTTT. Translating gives CASSSRTSSTDTQYF. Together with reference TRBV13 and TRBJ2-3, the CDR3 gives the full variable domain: AAGVIQSPRHLIKEKRETATLKCYPIPRHDTVYWYQQGPGQDPQFLISFYEKMQSDKGSIPDRFSAQQFSDYHSELNMSSLELGDSALYFCASSSRTSSTDTQYFGPGTRLTVL.

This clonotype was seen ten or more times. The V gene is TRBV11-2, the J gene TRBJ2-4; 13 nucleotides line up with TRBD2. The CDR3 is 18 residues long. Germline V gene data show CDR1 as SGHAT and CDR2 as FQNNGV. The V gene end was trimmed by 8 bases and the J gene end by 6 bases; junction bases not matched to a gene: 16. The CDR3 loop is CASQDPGLAGPGGNIQYF. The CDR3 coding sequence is TGTGCCAGCCAGGATCCGGGACTAGCGGGACCGGGGGGAAACATTCAGTACTTC.

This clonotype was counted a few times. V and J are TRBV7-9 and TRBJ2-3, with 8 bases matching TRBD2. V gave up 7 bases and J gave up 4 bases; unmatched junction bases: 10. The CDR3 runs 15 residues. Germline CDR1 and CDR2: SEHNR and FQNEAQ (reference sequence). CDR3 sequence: CASTPRGLAPDTQYF. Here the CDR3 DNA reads TGTGCCAGCACCCCCCGAGGACTAGCTCCAGATACGCAGTATTTT.

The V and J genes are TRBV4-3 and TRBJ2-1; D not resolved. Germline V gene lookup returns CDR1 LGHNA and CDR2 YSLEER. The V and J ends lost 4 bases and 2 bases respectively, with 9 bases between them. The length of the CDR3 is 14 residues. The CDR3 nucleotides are TGCGCCAGCAGCCTCGACACCGCCTACAATGAGCAGTTCTTC. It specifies CASSLDTAYNEQFF.

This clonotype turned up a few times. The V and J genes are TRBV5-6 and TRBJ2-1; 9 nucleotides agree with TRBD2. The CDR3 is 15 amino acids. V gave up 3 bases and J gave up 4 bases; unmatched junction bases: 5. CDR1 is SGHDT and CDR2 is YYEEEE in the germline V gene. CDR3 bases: TGTGCCAGCAGCTCCCGGACTAGCGTATACAATGAGCAGTTCTTC. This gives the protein CASSSRTSVYNEQFF.

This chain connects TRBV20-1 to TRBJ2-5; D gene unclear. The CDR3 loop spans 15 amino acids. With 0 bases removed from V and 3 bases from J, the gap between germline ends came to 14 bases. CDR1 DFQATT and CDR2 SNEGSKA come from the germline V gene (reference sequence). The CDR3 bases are TGCAGTGCTAGAGATTGGTCGGCAGCCAAAGAGACCCAGTACTTC. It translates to CSARDWSAAKETQYF.

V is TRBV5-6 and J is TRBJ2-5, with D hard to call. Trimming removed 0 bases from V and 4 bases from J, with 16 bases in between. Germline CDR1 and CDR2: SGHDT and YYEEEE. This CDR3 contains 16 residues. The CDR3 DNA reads TGTGCCAGCAGCTTGGGCGGCAGGAATTTGGGAGAGACCCAGTACTTC. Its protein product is CASSLGGRNLGETQYF.

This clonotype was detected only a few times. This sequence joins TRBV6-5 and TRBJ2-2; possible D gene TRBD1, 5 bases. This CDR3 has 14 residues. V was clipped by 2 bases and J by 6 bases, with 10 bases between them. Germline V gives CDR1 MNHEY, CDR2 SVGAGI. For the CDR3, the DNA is TGTGCCAGCAGTTACGGCAGGGCTGCCGGGGAGCTGTTTTTT. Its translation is CASSYGRAAGELFF.

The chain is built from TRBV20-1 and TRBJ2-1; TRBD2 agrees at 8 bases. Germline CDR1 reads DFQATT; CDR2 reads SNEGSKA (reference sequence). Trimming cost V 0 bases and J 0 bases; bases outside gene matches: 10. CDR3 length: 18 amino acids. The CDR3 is CSARDGERGYRSYNEQFF. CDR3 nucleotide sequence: TGCAGTGCTAGAGATGGAGAGCGGGGGTATCGCTCCTACAATGAGCAGTTCTTC.

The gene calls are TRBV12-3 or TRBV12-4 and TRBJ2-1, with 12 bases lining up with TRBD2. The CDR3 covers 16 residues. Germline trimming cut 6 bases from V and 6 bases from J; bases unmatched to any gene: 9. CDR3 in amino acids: CASSRRLAGDGNEQFF. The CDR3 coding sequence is TGTGCCAGCAGCCGAAGACTAGCGGGAGACGGCAATGAGCAGTTCTTC.

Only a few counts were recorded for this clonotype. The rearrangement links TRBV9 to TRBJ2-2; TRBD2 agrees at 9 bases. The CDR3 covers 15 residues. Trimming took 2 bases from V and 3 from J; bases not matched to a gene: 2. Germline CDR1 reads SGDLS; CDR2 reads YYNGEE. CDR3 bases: TGTGCCAGCAGCGTCGTAGCGGGAGACACCGGGGAGCTGTTTTTT. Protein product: CASSVVAGDTGELFF.

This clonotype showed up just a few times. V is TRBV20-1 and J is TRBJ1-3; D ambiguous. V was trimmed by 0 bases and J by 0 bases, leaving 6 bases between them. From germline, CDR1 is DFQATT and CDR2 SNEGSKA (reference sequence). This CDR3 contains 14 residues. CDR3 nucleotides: TGCAGTGCTAGAGATCCCAGCTCTGGAAACACCATATATTTT. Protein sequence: CSARDPSSGNTIYF.

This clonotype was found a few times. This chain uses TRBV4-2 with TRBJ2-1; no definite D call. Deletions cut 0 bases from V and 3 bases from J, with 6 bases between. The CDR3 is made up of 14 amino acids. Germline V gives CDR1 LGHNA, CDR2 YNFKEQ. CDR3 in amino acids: CASSQELDYNEQFF. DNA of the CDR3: TGTGCCAGCAGCCAAGAACTGGACTACAATGAGCAGTTCTTC.

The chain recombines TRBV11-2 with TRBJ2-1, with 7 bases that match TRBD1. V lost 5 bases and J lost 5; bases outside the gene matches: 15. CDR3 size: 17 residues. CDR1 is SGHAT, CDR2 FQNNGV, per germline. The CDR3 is CASSGIHGQVNNNEQFF. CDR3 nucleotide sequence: TGTGCCAGCAGCGGAATACACGGACAGGTCAATAACAATGAGCAGTTCTTC.

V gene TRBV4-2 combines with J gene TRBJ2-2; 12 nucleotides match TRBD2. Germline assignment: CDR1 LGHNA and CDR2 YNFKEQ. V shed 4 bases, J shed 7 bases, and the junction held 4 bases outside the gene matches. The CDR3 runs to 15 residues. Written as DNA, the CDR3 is TGTGCCAGCAGCCCTAGCGGGGGGGCGGTCGGGGAGCTGTTTTTT. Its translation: CASSPSGGAVGELFF.

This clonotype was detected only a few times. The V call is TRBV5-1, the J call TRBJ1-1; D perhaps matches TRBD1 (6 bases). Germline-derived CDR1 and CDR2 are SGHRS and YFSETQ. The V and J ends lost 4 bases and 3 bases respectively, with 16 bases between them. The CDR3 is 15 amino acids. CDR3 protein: CASSQKPTGYTEAFF. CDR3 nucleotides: TGCGCCAGCAGCCAAAAACCAACAGGGTACACTGAAGCTTTCTTT.

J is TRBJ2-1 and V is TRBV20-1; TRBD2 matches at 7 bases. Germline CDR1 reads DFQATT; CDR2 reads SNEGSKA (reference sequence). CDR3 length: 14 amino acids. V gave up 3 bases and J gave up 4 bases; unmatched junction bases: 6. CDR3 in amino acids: CSASGRMKYNEQFF. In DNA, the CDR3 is TGCAGTGCTAGCGGGAGGATGAAATACAATGAGCAGTTCTTC.

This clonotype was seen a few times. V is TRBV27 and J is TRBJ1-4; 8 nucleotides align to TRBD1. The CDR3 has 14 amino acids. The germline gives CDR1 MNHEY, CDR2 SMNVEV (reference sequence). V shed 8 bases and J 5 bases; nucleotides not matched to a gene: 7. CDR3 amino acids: CASGTDRENEKLFF. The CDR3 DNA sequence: TGTGCCAGCGGTACGGACAGGGAGAATGAAAAACTGTTTTTT.

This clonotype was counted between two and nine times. The CDR3 DNA reads TGTGCCGGGGGGGGAGTATCCTATGAGCAGTTCTTC. Protein: CAGGGVSYEQFF. This chain links TRBV2 with TRBJ2-1, with TRBD2 matching 7 bases. V shed 11 bases, J shed 8 bases, and the junction held 9 bases outside the gene matches. Germline values: CDR1 SNHLY, CDR2 FYNNEI. The length of the CDR3 is 12 residues.

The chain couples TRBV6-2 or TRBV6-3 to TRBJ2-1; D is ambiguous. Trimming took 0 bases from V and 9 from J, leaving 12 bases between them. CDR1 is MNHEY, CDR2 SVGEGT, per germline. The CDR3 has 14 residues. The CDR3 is CASSYSRSRGEQFF. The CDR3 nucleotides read TGTGCCAGCAGTTACTCGAGATCTCGAGGTGAGCAGTTCTTC.

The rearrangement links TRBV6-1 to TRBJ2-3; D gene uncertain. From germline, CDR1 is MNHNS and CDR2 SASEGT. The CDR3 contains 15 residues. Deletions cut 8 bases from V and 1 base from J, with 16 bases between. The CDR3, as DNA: TGTGCCAGCCACCCGACGGTCAGAGGCACAGATACGCAGTATTTT. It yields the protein CASHPTVRGTDTQYF.

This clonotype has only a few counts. In DNA form, the CDR3 reads TGTGCCAGCAGCTTGGACATGCGGACGAGTTATGGCTACACCTTC. It yields the protein CASSLDMRTSYGYTF. This rearrangement joins TRBV5-6 to TRBJ1-2, with D uncertain. The germline gives CDR1 SGHDT, CDR2 YYEEEE. The CDR3 has 15 residues. Trimming cost V 0 bases and J 5 bases, with 14 bases left between them.

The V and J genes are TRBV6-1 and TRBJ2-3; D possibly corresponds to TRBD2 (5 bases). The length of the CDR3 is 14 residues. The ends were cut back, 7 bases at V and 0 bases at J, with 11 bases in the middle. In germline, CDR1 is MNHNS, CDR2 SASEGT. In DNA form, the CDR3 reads TGTGCCAGCACCCCGGGATTTAGCACAGATACGCAGTATTTT. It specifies CASTPGFSTDTQYF.

CDR3 sequence: CASSSYLAGITEQFF. CDR3 DNA sequence: TGTGCCAGCAGTTCCTATTTAGCGGGAATTACTGAGCAGTTCTTC. The chain links TRBV6-5 to TRBJ2-1; 8 bases match TRBD2. CDR1 is MNHEY, CDR2 SVGAGI, per germline. V lost 4 bases and J lost 9; bases outside the gene matches: 11. This CDR3 has 15 amino acids.

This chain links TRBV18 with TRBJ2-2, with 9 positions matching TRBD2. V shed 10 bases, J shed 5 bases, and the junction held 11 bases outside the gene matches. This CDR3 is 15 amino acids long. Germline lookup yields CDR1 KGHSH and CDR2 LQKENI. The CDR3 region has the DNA TGTGCCACCTCTCAGGTAGCGGGAGTAACCGGGGAGCTGTTTTTT. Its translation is CATSQVAGVTGELFF.

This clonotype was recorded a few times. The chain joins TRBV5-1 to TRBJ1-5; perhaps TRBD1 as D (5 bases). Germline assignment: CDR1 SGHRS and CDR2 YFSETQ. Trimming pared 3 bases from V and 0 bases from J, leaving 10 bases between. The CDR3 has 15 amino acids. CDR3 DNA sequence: TGCGCCAGCAGCTGGGGCAGCAATAGCAATCAGCCCCAGCATTTT. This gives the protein CASSWGSNSNQPQHF.

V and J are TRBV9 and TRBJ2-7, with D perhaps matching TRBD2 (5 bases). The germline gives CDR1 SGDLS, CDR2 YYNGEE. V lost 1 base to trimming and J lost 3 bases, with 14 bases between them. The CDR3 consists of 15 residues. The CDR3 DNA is TGTGCCAGCAGCGTATTCGAGGGATTTCACTACGAGCAGTACTTC. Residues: CASSVFEGFHYEQYF.